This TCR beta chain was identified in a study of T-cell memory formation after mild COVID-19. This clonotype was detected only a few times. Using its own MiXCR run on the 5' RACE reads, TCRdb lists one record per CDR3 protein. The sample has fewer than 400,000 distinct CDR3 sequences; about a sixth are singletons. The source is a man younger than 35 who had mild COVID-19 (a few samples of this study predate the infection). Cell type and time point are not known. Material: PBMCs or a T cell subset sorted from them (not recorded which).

The CDR3 region is CASSLFSDRVTDTQYF. The CDR3 nucleotides read TGTGCCAGCAGTTTATTCTCGGACAGGGTCACAGATACGCAGTATTTT. The chain combines TRBV27 with TRBJ2-3, with 8 bases identical to TRBD1. Germline V CDR1 and CDR2: MNHEY, SMNVEV (reference sequence). V lost 1 base, J lost 2 bases, and 5 bases stayed unmatched. The CDR3 loop spans 16 amino acids.